Below, 2 T cell receptor beta chains from the same sample are listed, as sequenced in a study of OX40 agonist ivuxolimab in advanced cancers. Libraries were constructed by the immunoSEQ multiplex PCR assay. TCRdb took this table from immuneACCESS and kept in-frame rearrangements with V and J called. Such tables lack part of the clones; where checked against another copy, unresolved V genes explain under half of the gap, and the rest is unexplained. Across this sample there are around 93,000 clones, with approximately 90% seen only once. The ten largest clones represent around 1.6% of the sample. The sample was CD4+ or CD8+ T cells sorted from blood, taken in a trial of the OX40 agonist ivuxolimab. These receptors were taken from an adult with an advanced solid tumor such as melanoma, head and neck, liver or kidney cancer.

This chain connects TRBV19 to TRBJ2-7; 8 bases fit TRBD2. In germline, CDR1 is LNHDA, CDR2 SQIVND (reference sequence). CDR3 length equals 14 residues. V lost 3 bases and J lost 10; bases outside the gene matches: 11. The CDR3: CASSIRAGGSFQYF. DNA for the CDR3: TGTGCCAGTAGTATTCGGGCGGGGGGTTCGTTCCAGTACTTC.

The chain joins TRBV11-3 to TRBJ2-5, with D possibly being TRBD2 (7 bases). Germline CDR1 is SGHNT and CDR2 is YENEEA. The length of the CDR3 is 13 residues. V lost 3 bases, J lost 4 bases, and 9 bases lay in between. The CDR3 spells CASSLGGGETQYF. Written as DNA, the CDR3 is TGTGCCAGCAGCTTGGGAGGGGGAGAGACCCAGTACTTC.